Here is one TCR beta chain with its context. The authors sequenced patients whose flow cytometry had shown CD8+CD57+ cell expansion. Deletions cut 5 bases from V and 3 bases from J, with 16 bases between. Germline V lookup: CDR1 DFQATT, CDR2 SNEGSKA (reference sequence). CDR3 length equals 14 residues. These data originate in a study of CD8+CD57+ T cells in acquired aplastic anemia. Genomic DNA provided the template from which TCR beta VDJ and CDR3 profiles were obtained. TCRdb fed the reads into MiXCR, producing one record per CDR3 protein. The sample lists some 150,000 distinct CDR3 sequences; about two thirds were seen once.

What was sequenced was sorted CD4+, CD8+, or CD8+CD57+ T cells (not recorded which) from PBMCs. The sequence was obtained from a human donor with aplastic anemia. J is TRBJ1-1 and V is TRBV20-1, with D uncertain. The CDR3 loop is CSAGIFGADTEAFF. In DNA, the CDR3 is TGCAGTGCTGGAATTTTCGGTGCGGACACTGAAGCTTTCTTT.